Listed below are T cell receptor beta chains from one sample, sequenced in a study of CD8 T cells in Susac syndrome. TCRdb recomputed calls from the immunoSEQ multiplex PCR reads with MiXCR, one row per CDR3 protein. The sample has over 150,000 distinct CDR3 sequences; 95% to 96% are singletons. The sample comprised CD4+ T cells from PBMCs. The receptors were gathered from a human donor with Susac syndrome. CDR3s include the opening cysteine and the closing phenylalanine or tryptophan. Fields, in order: clone size, D gene, V gene, J gene, CDR3 DNA, CDR3 protein. The D gene is left open where the match is weak. Rows may omit the clone size; those that give it use once, few, many or a size class.

clone size: .; D gene: TRBD1; V gene: TRBV29-1; J gene: TRBJ2-3; CDR3 DNA: TGCAGCATCAGGACAGGGCCAGATACGCAGTATTTT; CDR3 protein: CSIRTGPDTQYF
clone size: .; D gene: TRBD2; V gene: TRBV3-1; J gene: TRBJ2-4; CDR3 DNA: TGTGCCAGCAGCCAGGGACTAGCGGGAGAAGGATACATTCAGTACTTC; CDR3 protein: CASSQGLAGEGYIQYF
clone size: .; D gene: TRBD1; V gene: TRBV25-1; J gene: TRBJ1-1; CDR3 DNA: TGTGCCAGCAGTGATACAGGGGCGAGGACTGAAGCTTTCTTT; CDR3 protein: CASSDTGARTEAFF
clone size: .; D gene: .; V gene: TRBV4-3; J gene: TRBJ1-1; CDR3 DNA: TGCGCCAGCAGCCAAGCGTGGGACACTGAAGCTTTCTTT; CDR3 protein: CASSQAWDTEAFF
clone size: .; D gene: .; V gene: TRBV7-9; J gene: TRBJ2-7; CDR3 DNA: TGTGCCAGCAGCTCCGGCGCCCCCGAGCAGTACTTC; CDR3 protein: CASSSGAPEQYF
clone size: .; D gene: TRBD2; V gene: TRBV30; J gene: TRBJ2-1; CDR3 DNA: TGTGCCTGGTCCATAGCGGGAGTCCGGCTGGCCCCCTACAATGAGCAGTTCTTC; CDR3 protein: CAWSIAGVRLAPYNEQFF
clone size: .; D gene: .; V gene: TRBV20-1; J gene: TRBJ1-5; CDR3 DNA: TGCAGTGTGGGGGAGACCTACAATCAGCCCCAGCATTTT; CDR3 protein: CSVGETYNQPQHF
clone size: .; D gene: .; V gene: TRBV9; J gene: TRBJ1-3; CDR3 DNA: TGTGCCAGCAGCGTACCAGGGACTGGAAACACCATATATTTT; CDR3 protein: CASSVPGTGNTIYF
clone size: .; D gene: TRBD2; V gene: TRBV20-1; J gene: TRBJ2-7; CDR3 DNA: TGCAGTGCTAGAGTAATGGTAGCGGGAGTATACGAGCAGTACTTC; CDR3 protein: CSARVMVAGVYEQYF
clone size: .; D gene: .; V gene: TRBV24-1; J gene: TRBJ2-3; CDR3 DNA: TGTGCCACCAGTGATTCCTCCGGGAGATACACAGATACGCAGTATTTT; CDR3 protein: CATSDSSGRYTDTQYF
clone size: .; D gene: .; V gene: TRBV14; J gene: TRBJ1-2; CDR3 DNA: TGTGCCAGCAGCCAAGAAAATCTACCGGGGCATGGCTACACCTTC; CDR3 protein: CASSQENLPGHGYTF
clone size: .; D gene: .; V gene: TRBV7-2; J gene: TRBJ2-1; CDR3 DNA: TGTGCCAGCAGCTTCCTTGACAATGAGCAGTTCTTC; CDR3 protein: CASSFLDNEQFF
clone size: .; D gene: TRBD2; V gene: TRBV20-1; J gene: TRBJ2-1; CDR3 DNA: TGCAGTGCTAGAGATGACGGGAGGGCGCAGTTCTTC; CDR3 protein: CSARDDGRAQFF
clone size: .; D gene: TRBD2; V gene: TRBV20-1; J gene: TRBJ2-3; CDR3 DNA: TGCAGTGCTACCCAGACTAGCGGACGCACAGATACGCAGTATTTT; CDR3 protein: CSATQTSGRTDTQYF
clone size: once; D gene: .; V gene: TRBV28; J gene: TRBJ2-1; CDR3 DNA: TGTGCCAGCAGCCCACCTGGAACCGTGCAGTTCTTC; CDR3 protein: CASSPPGTVQFF
clone size: .; D gene: .; V gene: TRBV7-9; J gene: TRBJ2-1; CDR3 DNA: TGTGCCAGCAGCTTTATGGCACGGGAGAATGAGCAGTTCTTC; CDR3 protein: CASSFMARENEQFF
clone size: .; D gene: TRBD2; V gene: TRBV29-1; J gene: TRBJ2-1; CDR3 DNA: TGCAGCGGTCGACTAGCGGGGTACAATGAGCAGTTCTTC; CDR3 protein: CSGRLAGYNEQFF
clone size: .; D gene: TRBD1; V gene: TRBV23-1; J gene: TRBJ1-5; CDR3 DNA: TGCGCCAGCAGTCGATTTTTACAGGGGGATCAGCCCCAGCATTTT; CDR3 protein: CASSRFLQGDQPQHF
clone size: .; D gene: TRBD1; V gene: TRBV19; J gene: TRBJ1-5; CDR3 DNA: TGTGCCAGTAGTATAGTACAGGGGCCTCAGCATTTT; CDR3 protein: CASSIVQGPQHF
clone size: .; D gene: .; V gene: TRBV30; J gene: TRBJ2-2; CDR3 DNA: TGTGCCTGGAGACCTCTGGCGCGGAGACGCACCGGGGAGCTGTTTTTT; CDR3 protein: CAWRPLARRRTGELFF
clone size: .; D gene: TRBD1; V gene: TRBV6-6; J gene: TRBJ2-7; CDR3 DNA: TGTGCCAGCATCCCGGGACAGTACAGCTCCTACGAGCAGTACTTC; CDR3 protein: CASIPGQYSSYEQYF
clone size: .; D gene: .; V gene: TRBV7-9; J gene: TRBJ2-7; CDR3 DNA: TGTGCCAGCAGCTTAGTTGGGGGCAGGTCCTACGAGCAGTACTTC; CDR3 protein: CASSLVGGRSYEQYF
clone size: .; D gene: .; V gene: TRBV4-2; J gene: TRBJ1-2; CDR3 DNA: TGTGCCAGCAGCCAAGCGGACAGAGATGGCTACACCTTC; CDR3 protein: CASSQADRDGYTF
clone size: .; D gene: .; V gene: TRBV5-1; J gene: TRBJ2-4; CDR3 DNA: TGCGCCAGCAGCTTCCGGGGGAGTGAGAACATTCAGTACTTC; CDR3 protein: CASSFRGSENIQYF
clone size: .; D gene: TRBD1; V gene: TRBV12-3/TRBV12-4; J gene: TRBJ2-5; CDR3 DNA: TGTGCCACCTCGGGACAGGGACAAGAGACCCAGTACTTC; CDR3 protein: CATSGQGQETQYF
clone size: .; D gene: TRBD2; V gene: TRBV12-3/TRBV12-4; J gene: TRBJ2-5; CDR3 DNA: TGTGCCAGCAGCCTAAGACCGGGACTAGCAATAGAGTACTTC; CDR3 protein: CASSLRPGLAIEYF
clone size: .; D gene: .; V gene: TRBV30; J gene: TRBJ2-7; CDR3 DNA: TGTGCCCTAATGACGCTTACCTACGAGCAGTACTTC; CDR3 protein: CALMTLTYEQYF